A selection of T cell receptor beta chains follows, all from one sample in a study of blood T cell repertoires in COVID-19. Produced via immunoSEQ multiplex PCR; TCRdb's table is partial and in-frame only. The sample contains 140,000 to 150,000 clones, around 84% of which appear only once. Sample: peripheral blood. These receptors came from a human donor in a cohort sampled during active COVID-19. The CDR3 runs from the conserved cysteine through the conserved F or W. The D gene is left open where the match is weak. A clone size is listed for some rows: how often the clone was seen (once, few, many), or a class if it is expanded.

TRBD1	TRBJ1-2	NA	TRBV20-1	CSASLLDRAREGYTF	TGCAGTGCTAGTCTTCTGGACAGGGCTAGAGAGGGCTACACCTTC
TRBD2	TRBJ2-2	NA	TRBV4-1	CASSQEVLAGSDTGELFF	TGCGCCAGCAGCCAAGAAGTGCTAGCGGGATCAGACACCGGGGAGCTGTTTTTT
TRBD2	TRBJ2-5	NA	TRBV5-4	CASSRGLAGEETQYF	TGTGCCAGCAGCCGTGGACTAGCGGGAGAAGAGACCCAGTACTTC
NA	TRBJ1-5	NA	TRBV2	CASSTTGFYSNQPQHF	TGTGCCAGCAGTACGACGGGATTTTATAGCAATCAGCCCCAGCATTTT
TRBD2	TRBJ2-1	NA	TRBV11-3	CASSLGLADNEQFF	TGTGCCAGCAGCTTGGGACTAGCGGACAATGAGCAGTTCTTC
NA	TRBJ1-5	NA	TRBV28	CASSSSTNQPQHF	TGTGCCAGCAGTTCCAGTACGAATCAGCCCCAGCATTTT
TRBD1	TRBJ1-5	NA	TRBV6-6	CASSLQGALQPQHF	TGTGCCAGCAGTCTACAGGGGGCTCTTCAGCCCCAGCATTTT
TRBD2	TRBJ2-1	once	TRBV11-1	CASSISGSSYNEQFF	TGTGCCAGCAGCATTAGCGGGAGTTCCTACAATGAGCAGTTCTTC
NA	TRBJ1-3	NA	TRBV2	CASSESDTIYF	TGTGCCAGCAGTGAGTCTGACACCATATATTTT
NA	TRBJ2-3	NA	TRBV25-1	CASRETQGVGSDTQYF	TGTGCCAGCAGAGAAACACAGGGAGTGGGGTCAGATACGCAGTATTTT
TRBD1	TRBJ1-4	NA	TRBV6-5	CASSSDRPNEKLFF	TGTGCCAGCAGTTCGGACAGGCCGAATGAAAAACTGTTTTTT
NA	TRBJ1-6	NA	TRBV18	CASSPGTIDSPLHF	TGTGCCAGCTCGCCCGGGACAATTGATTCACCCCTCCACTTT
NA	TRBJ1-1	few	TRBV12-3/TRBV12-4	CASSPGRNTEAFF	TGTGCCAGCAGTCCTGGGAGGAACACTGAAGCTTTCTTT
NA	TRBJ2-7	NA	TRBV9	CASSVGANSYEQYF	TGTGCCAGCAGCGTAGGGGCCAACTCCTACGAGCAGTACTTC
NA	TRBJ2-7	few	TRBV7-9	CASSPRGRTGTDYEQYF	TGTGCCAGCAGCCCACGGGGCCGTACCGGGACTGACTACGAGCAGTACTTC
NA	TRBJ2-5	few	TRBV2	CASDYAKETQYF	TGTGCCAGCGACTATGCGAAAGAGACCCAGTACTTC
TRBD2	TRBJ2-5	NA	TRBV19	CASRHLGLAGQETQYF	TGTGCCAGTAGGCACTTGGGACTAGCGGGGCAAGAGACCCAGTACTTC
TRBD1	TRBJ1-2	NA	TRBV19	CASSMVTGNGYTF	TGTGCCAGTAGTATGGTGACAGGGAATGGCTACACCTTC
NA	TRBJ2-2	once	TRBV11-3	CASSASYNTGELFF	TGTGCCAGCAGCGCAAGCTACAACACCGGGGAGCTGTTTTTT
NA	TRBJ1-3	NA	TRBV6-1	CASSDDRRYTIYF	TGTGCCAGCAGTGATGACAGGAGATACACCATATATTTT
NA	TRBJ1-1	NA	TRBV18	CASSPSGTEAFF	TGTGCCAGCTCACCATCGGGAACTGAAGCTTTCTTT
NA	TRBJ1-4	NA	TRBV6-5	CASNRDATNEKLFF	TGTGCCAGCAATCGGGATGCAACTAATGAAAAACTGTTTTTT
NA	TRBJ1-1	NA	TRBV28	CASSFGLNTEAFF	TGTGCCAGCAGTTTTGGGCTGAACACTGAAGCTTTCTTT
TRBD1	TRBJ1-1	NA	TRBV12-3/TRBV12-4	CASSPTQGAAFF	TGTGCCAGCAGTCCAACACAGGGGGCAGCTTTCTTT
NA	TRBJ1-1	NA	TRBV6-1	CASSDRGPNTEAFF	TGTGCCAGCAGTGACAGGGGCCCTAACACTGAAGCTTTCTTT
NA	TRBJ1-5	few	TRBV3-1/TRBV3-2	CASSQGPVFNQPQHF	TGTGCCAGCAGCCAAGGTCCCGTATTCAATCAGCCCCAGCATTTT
TRBD2	TRBJ2-3	NA	TRBV7-8	CASSLAGGPFSGDTQYF	TGTGCCAGCAGCTTAGCGGGAGGGCCTTTTTCGGGGGATACGCAGTATTTT
NA	TRBJ1-2	NA	TRBV6-5	CASEQIPFGYTF	TGTGCCAGCGAACAAATTCCGTTTGGCTACACCTTC
NA	TRBJ2-2	NA	TRBV6-5	CATWSGVENTGELFF	TGTGCCACCTGGTCGGGGGTGGAAAACACCGGGGAGCTGTTTTTT
NA	TRBJ1-2	NA	TRBV7-9	CASSQNRDPNYGYTF	TGTGCCAGCAGTCAAAACAGGGACCCAAACTATGGCTACACCTTC
TRBD1	TRBJ1-2	NA	TRBV15	CATMTGYTDNYGYTF	TGTGCCACCATGACAGGGTATACTGATAACTATGGCTACACCTTC
TRBD1	TRBJ2-2	NA	TRBV19	CAGRTGGFGELFF	TGTGCAGGCAGGACAGGGGGTTTTGGGGAGCTGTTTTTT
NA	TRBJ1-2	NA	TRBV25-1	CASSQEDVYGYTF	TGTGCCAGCTCGCAGGAAGATGTGTATGGCTACACCTTC
NA	TRBJ1-5	once	TRBV19	CASSTGYQPQHF	TGTGCCAGTAGTACAGGGTATCAGCCCCAGCATTTT
TRBD1	TRBJ1-2	NA	TRBV5-1	CASSYQGAEGYTF	TGCGCCAGCAGCTATCAGGGGGCCGAGGGCTACACCTTC
NA	TRBJ2-5	NA	TRBV7-8	CASSENPGGVETQYF	TGTGCCAGCAGCGAGAATCCCGGAGGGGTTGAGACCCAGTACTTC
TRBD1	TRBJ1-4	NA	TRBV19	CASSTRDRVILADEKLFF	TGTGCCAGTAGTACGCGGGACAGGGTCATACTAGCTGATGAAAAACTGTTTTTT
NA	TRBJ1-3	NA	TRBV9	CASSYGDGNTIYF	TGTGCCAGCAGCTACGGGGATGGAAACACCATATATTTT
NA	TRBJ2-1	NA	TRBV20-1	CSARRPPQVF	TGCAGTGCTCGAAGGCCCCCCCAGGTCTTC